This TCR beta chain was documented in a study of response to subunit inactivated influenza vaccine. Losses at the gene ends were 6 bases for V and 6 bases for J; bases not matched to a gene: 7. Germline CDR1 and CDR2: DFQATT and SNEGSKA (reference sequence). This CDR3 comprises 14 residues. From the RT-PCR reads, TCRdb called clonotypes with MiXCR, one entry per CDR3 protein. The table shows a few hundred thousand distinct CDR3 sequences, with about 11% occurring only once. The same sample was also used in a study of T cells expressing NK-cell markers. Turning to that study: The TCR beta cDNA came from 5'RACE template switching with UMIs. HCMV seropositivity marked seven of the eight sequenced donors; one was seronegative. Sorting was restricted to alpha-beta TCR T cells by an anti-gamma-delta TCR antibody in several experiments.

The starting material was PBMCs from blood, obtained on the day of vaccination. This receptor was taken from a man aged 50 to 60 who received an inactivated influenza vaccine. The chain couples TRBV20-1 to TRBJ2-1; TRBD2 matches at 11 bases. CDR3 amino acids: CSAQPSGRINEQFF. For the CDR3, the DNA is TGCAGTGCCCAGCCTAGCGGGAGGATCAATGAGCAGTTCTTC.